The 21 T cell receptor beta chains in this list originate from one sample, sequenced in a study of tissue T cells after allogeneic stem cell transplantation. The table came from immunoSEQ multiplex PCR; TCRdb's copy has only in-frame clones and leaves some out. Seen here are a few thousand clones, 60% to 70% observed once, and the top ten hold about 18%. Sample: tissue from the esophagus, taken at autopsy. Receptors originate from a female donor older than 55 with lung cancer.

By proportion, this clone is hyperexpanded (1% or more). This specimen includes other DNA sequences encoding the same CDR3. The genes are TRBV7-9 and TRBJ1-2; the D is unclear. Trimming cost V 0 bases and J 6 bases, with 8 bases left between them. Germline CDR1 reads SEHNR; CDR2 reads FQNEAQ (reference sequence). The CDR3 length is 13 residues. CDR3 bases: TGTGCCAGCAGCTTAGCCGCCGGAGATGGCTACACCTTC. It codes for CASSLAAGDGYTF.

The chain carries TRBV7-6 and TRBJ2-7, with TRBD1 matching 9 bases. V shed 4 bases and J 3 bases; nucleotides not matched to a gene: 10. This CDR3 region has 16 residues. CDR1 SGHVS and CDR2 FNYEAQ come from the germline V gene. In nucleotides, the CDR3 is TGTGCCAGCAGCTCCTATCCGGGACAGGGCAGCTACGAGCAGTACTTC. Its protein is CASSSYPGQGSYEQYF.

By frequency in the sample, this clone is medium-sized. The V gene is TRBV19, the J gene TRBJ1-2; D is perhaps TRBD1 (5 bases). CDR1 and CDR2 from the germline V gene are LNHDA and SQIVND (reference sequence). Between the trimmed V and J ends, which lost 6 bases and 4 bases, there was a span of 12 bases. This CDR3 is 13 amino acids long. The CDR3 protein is CASRRGEVYGYTF. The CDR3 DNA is TGTGCCAGTAGGAGAGGGGAAGTCTATGGCTACACCTTC.

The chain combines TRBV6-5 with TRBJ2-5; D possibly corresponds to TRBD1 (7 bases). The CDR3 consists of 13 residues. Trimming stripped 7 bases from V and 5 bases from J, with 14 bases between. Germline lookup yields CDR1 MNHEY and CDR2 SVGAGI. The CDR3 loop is CASKGRGEETQYF. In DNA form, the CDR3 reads TGTGCCAGCAAGGGCAGGGGGGAGGAGACCCAGTACTTC.

CDR3 amino acids: CASSLRGAAPHERANVLTF. CDR3 bases: TGTGCCAGCAGCCTCCGGGGTGCAGCCCCACACGAAAGGGCCAACGTCCTGACTTTC. The chain carries TRBV7-3 and TRBJ2-6, with D perhaps TRBD2 (5 bases). CDR1 and CDR2 from the germline V gene are SGHTA and FQGTGA. Trimming took off 5 bases at V and 5 bases at J, with 25 bases between the two ends. There are 19 residues in the CDR3.

CDR3 loop: CASSQSSGGSGDTQYF. CDR3 DNA sequence: TGCGCCAGCAGCCAATCTAGCGGGGGGTCCGGGGATACGCAGTATTTT. The chain recombines TRBV4-3 with TRBJ2-3; 11 positions agree with TRBD2. CDR3 length: 16 amino acids. CDR1 is LGHNA and CDR2 is YSLEER in the germline V gene. Unmatched junction bases numbered 7, after V lost 2 bases and J lost 6 bases.

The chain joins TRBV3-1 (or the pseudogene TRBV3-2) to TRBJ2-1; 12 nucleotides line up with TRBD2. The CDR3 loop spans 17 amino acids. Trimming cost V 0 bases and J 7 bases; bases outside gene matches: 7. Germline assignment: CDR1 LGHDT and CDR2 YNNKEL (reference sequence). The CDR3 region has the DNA TGTGCCAGCAGCCAAGACCCGACTAGCGGGAGTGTAAATGAGCAGTTCTTC. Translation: CASSQDPTSGSVNEQFF.

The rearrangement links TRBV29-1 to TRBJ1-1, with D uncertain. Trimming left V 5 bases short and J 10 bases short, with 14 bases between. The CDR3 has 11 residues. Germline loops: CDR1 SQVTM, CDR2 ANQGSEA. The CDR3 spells CSVLVARGAFF. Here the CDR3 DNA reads TGCAGCGTTTTGGTCGCCCGTGGAGCTTTCTTT.

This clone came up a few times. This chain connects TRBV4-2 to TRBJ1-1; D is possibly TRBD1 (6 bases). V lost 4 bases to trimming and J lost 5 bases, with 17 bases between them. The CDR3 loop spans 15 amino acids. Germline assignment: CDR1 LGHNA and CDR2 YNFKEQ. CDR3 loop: CASSPRGGGKTEAFF. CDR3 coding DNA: TGTGCCAGCAGCCCTCGGGGAGGGGGGAAAACTGAAGCTTTCTTT.

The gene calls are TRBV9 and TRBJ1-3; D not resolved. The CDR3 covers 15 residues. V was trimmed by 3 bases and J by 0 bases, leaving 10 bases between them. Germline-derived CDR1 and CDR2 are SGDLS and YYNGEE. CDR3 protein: CASSADVNSGNTIYF. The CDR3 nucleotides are TGTGCCAGCAGCGCGGACGTCAACTCTGGAAACACCATATATTTT.

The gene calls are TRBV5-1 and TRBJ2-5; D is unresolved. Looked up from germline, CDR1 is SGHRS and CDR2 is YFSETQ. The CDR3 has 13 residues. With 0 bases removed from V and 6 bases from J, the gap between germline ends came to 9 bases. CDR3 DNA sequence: TGCGCCAGCAGCTTGGCGACTCTTCAGACCCAGTACTTC. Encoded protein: CASSLATLQTQYF.

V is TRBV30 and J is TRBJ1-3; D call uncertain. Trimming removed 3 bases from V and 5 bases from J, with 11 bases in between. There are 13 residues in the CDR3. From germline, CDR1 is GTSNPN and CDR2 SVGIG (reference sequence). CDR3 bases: TGTGCCTGGAGCCACAGTTCCAGAAACACCATATATTTT. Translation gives CAWSHSSRNTIYF.

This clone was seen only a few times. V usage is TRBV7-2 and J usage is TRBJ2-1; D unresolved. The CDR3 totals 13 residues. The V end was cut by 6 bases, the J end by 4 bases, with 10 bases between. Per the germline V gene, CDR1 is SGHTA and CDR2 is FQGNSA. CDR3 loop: CASSTQRYNEQFF. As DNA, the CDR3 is TGTGCCAGCAGTACTCAGAGATACAATGAGCAGTTCTTC.

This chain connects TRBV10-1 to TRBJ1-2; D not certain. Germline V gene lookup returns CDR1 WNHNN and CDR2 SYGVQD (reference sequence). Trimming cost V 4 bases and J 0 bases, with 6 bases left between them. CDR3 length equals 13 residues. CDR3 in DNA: TGCGCCAGCAGTGGATCGACTAACTATGGCTACACCTTC. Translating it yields CASSGSTNYGYTF.

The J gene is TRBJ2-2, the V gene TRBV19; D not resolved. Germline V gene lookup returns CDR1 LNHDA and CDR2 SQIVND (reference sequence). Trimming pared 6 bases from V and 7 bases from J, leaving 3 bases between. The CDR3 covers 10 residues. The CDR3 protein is CASSGGELFF. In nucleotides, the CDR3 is TGTGCCAGTAGCGGCGGGGAGCTGTTTTTT.

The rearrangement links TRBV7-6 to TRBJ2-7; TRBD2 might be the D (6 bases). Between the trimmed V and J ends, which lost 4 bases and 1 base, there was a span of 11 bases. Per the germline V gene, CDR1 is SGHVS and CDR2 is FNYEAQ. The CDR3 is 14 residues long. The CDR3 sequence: CASSSSGYSYEQYF. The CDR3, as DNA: TGTGCCAGCAGCTCGAGCGGGTATTCCTACGAGCAGTACTTC.

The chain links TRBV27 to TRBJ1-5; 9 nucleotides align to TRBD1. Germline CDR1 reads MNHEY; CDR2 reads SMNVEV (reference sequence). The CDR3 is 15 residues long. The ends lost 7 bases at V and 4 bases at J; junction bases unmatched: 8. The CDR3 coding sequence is TGTGCCAGCACCCAGACAGGGGGGATTAATCAGCCCCAGCATTTT. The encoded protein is CASTQTGGINQPQHF.

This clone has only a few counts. The DNA of the CDR3 is TGTGCCAGCAGATTGCAGCCCCGGATGAACACTGAAGCTTTCTTT. The encoded protein is CASRLQPRMNTEAFF. The chain employs TRBV6-5 and TRBJ1-1; D is undetermined. CDR1 and CDR2 (germline): MNHEY, SVGAGI. This CDR3 has 15 residues. Trimming shortened V by 6 bases and J by 0 bases, and 14 bases separated the two germline ends.

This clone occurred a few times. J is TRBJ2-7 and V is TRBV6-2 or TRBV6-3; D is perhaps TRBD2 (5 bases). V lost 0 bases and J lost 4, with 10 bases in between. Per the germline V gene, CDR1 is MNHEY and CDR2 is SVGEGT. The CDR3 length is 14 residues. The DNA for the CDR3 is TGTGCCAGCAGTTACTCCGCTAGCAGTTACGAGCAGTACTTC. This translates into CASSYSASSYEQYF.

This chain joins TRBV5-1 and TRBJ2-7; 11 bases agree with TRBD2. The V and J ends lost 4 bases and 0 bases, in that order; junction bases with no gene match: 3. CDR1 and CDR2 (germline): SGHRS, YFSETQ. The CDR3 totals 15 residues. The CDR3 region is CASSGGLAVSYEQYF. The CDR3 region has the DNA TGCGCCAGCAGCGGGGGACTAGCGGTCTCCTACGAGCAGTACTTC.

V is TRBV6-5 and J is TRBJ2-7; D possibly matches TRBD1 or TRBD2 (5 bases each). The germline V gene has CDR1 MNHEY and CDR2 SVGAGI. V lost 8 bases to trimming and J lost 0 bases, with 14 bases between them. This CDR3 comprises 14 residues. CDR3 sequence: CASGSGTGSYEQYF. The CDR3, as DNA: TGTGCCAGCGGTTCAGGGACGGGCTCCTACGAGCAGTACTTC.